The TCR beta chain under discussion was sequenced for a study of T cell repertoires in cytomegalovirus infection. Whole-study findings and limits: The ex vivo response was dominated by HLA-C-restricted CMV-specific TCR beta clonotypes.

Trimming removed 4 bases at V and 0 bases at J, with 13 bases between. Germline lookup yields CDR1 SGHNT and CDR2 YYREEE (reference sequence). CDR3 size: 16 residues. Only a few counts were recorded for this clonotype. The target antigen is unknown. Using its own MiXCR run on the reads, TCRdb lists one record per CDR3 protein. The repertoire has a few hundred thousand distinct CDR3 sequences, around 9% of them found once; the top ten carry more than 12%. Sequencing input: PBMCs. This TCR derives from a human donor in good health (CMV status not recorded). Some clones in this sample may be carry-over from other donors' samples. The chain joins TRBV5-4 to TRBJ2-2; D is undetermined. In DNA form, the CDR3 reads TGTGCCAGCAGCCCGCTTGGGCAGGCGAACACCGGGGAGCTGTTTTTT. The encoded protein is CASSPLGQANTGELFF.